Each of the 10 T cell receptor beta chains below was sequenced from the same sample in a study of blood T cell repertoires in COVID-19. Here immunoSEQ multiplex PCR was the method, and the copy in TCRdb shows in-frame clones only, minus some. This sample carries 150,000 to 200,000 clones, just under 90% of them seen once, and the ten largest clones take about 12%. The sample comprised peripheral blood. The origin of the receptors is a woman in her sixties or seventies with COVID-19, enrolled during active disease.

The chain recombines TRBV9 with TRBJ2-3; TRBD1 is a possible D gene (6 bases). Germline-derived CDR1 and CDR2 are SGDLS and YYNGEE. Trimming removed 0 bases from V and 0 bases from J, with 8 bases in between. CDR3 length: 15 amino acids. The CDR3 loop is CASSVGQVSTDTQYF. CDR3 nucleotide sequence: TGTGCCAGCAGCGTAGGACAGGTTAGCACAGATACGCAGTATTTT.

The CDR3 DNA reads as TGTGCCAGCAGCGGGCATACGAACAGACCTGAAGCTTTCTTT. This gives the protein CASSGHTNRPEAFF. The genes are TRBV6-2 or TRBV6-3 and TRBJ1-1, with unresolved D. The CDR3 extends over 14 amino acids. CDR1 is MNHEY, CDR2 SVGEGT, per germline. Trimming cost V 6 bases and J 6 bases, with 17 bases left between them.

The genes are TRBV5-6 and TRBJ2-2; D possibly corresponds to TRBD2 (7 bases). Trimming pared 2 bases from V and 4 bases from J, leaving 15 bases between. The CDR3 consists of 16 residues. Germline CDR1 is SGHDT and CDR2 is YYEEEE. The CDR3 loop reads CASSFSGGPSTGELFF. Written as DNA, the CDR3 is TGTGCCAGCAGCTTCTCGGGGGGCCCGAGCACCGGGGAGCTGTTTTTT.

The rearrangement joins TRBV7-2 to TRBJ1-1; 7 bases agree with TRBD1. CDR3 length: 15 residues. Unmatched junction bases numbered 9, after V lost 4 bases and J lost 4 bases. Germline CDR1 and CDR2: SGHTA and FQGNSA. CDR3 amino acids: CASSSDRDRATEAFF. Here the CDR3 DNA reads TGTGCCAGCAGCTCCGACAGGGATCGGGCCACTGAAGCTTTCTTT.

This chain joins TRBV6-4 and TRBJ2-1; no clear D. CDR1 and CDR2 (germline): MRHNA, SNTAGT. Trimming shortened V by 1 base and J by 5 bases, and 12 bases separated the two germline ends. This CDR3 spans 15 amino acids. The CDR3 nucleotides are TGTGCCAGCAGTGACTTGGCGGCACCGAACAATGAGCAGTTCTTC. It translates to CASSDLAAPNNEQFF.

The CDR3 nucleotides are TGTGCCTGGAGTACCGGGACTAGTGGGACAACGGAGCAGTTCTTC. It yields the protein CAWSTGTSGTTEQFF. This chain uses TRBV30 with TRBJ2-1, with 8 nucleotides matching TRBD2. The CDR3 has 15 residues. The germline CDR1 and CDR2 sequences are GTSNPN and SVGIG (reference sequence). Unmatched junction bases numbered 13, after V lost 2 bases and J lost 10 bases.

The chain combines TRBV12-3 or TRBV12-4 with TRBJ2-3, with a tentative D call TRBD1 (6 bases). The V end was cut by 1 base, the J end by 14 bases, with 13 bases between. The CDR3 covers 12 residues. CDR3 nucleotide sequence: TGTGCCAGCAGTTTAGGACAGGCTAAACCGTATTTT. It yields the protein CASSLGQAKPYF.

V is TRBV9 and J is TRBJ2-3; maybe TRBD1 (5 bases). V lost 3 bases and J 4 bases, leaving 9 bases between the germline ends. The germline V gene encodes CDR1 SGDLS and CDR2 YYNGEE. This CDR3 spans 13 amino acids. The CDR3 region is CASSETDPDTQYF. CDR3 DNA sequence: TGTGCCAGCAGCGAGACAGACCCAGATACGCAGTATTTT.

The rearrangement uses TRBV6-4 and TRBJ1-1; D is undetermined. The germline CDR1 and CDR2 sequences are MRHNA and SNTAGT. V gave up 4 bases and J gave up 5 bases, with 11 bases separating them. The length of the CDR3 is 13 residues. Here the CDR3 DNA reads TGTGCCAGCAGTGGGGGAGGGCTAACTGAAGCTTTCTTT. This gives the protein CASSGGGLTEAFF.

This chain uses TRBV28 with TRBJ1-5, with 11 bases identical to TRBD1. The CDR3 covers 17 residues. The junction had 7 bases not matched to a gene; V was cut back by 6 bases and J by 0 bases. Looked up from germline, CDR1 is MDHEN and CDR2 is SYDVKM. In DNA form, the CDR3 reads TGTGCCAGCAGCTCCGGACAGGGGGCATATAGCAATCAGCCCCAGCATTTT. It encodes CASSSGQGAYSNQPQHF.